These T cell receptor beta chains were read from a single sample in a study of beta chain features in type 1 diabetes. Repertoires were generated with immunoSEQ multiplex PCR, while TCRdb's copy carries only in-frame clones and drops some. The sample includes about 900,000 clones, roughly 17% of them seen just once. The sequencing input was naive CD4+ T cells from blood. All receptors come from a woman aged 18-35 years in good health. Both conserved end residues are part of each CDR3. A D gene is named only where the DNA matches it firmly. Only some rows state a clone size, as once, few, many or a class for expanded clones.

>.|TRBJ2-3|few|TRBV7-2
TGTGCCAGCAGCTTTCGGGGCGGGGTAGCCACAGATACGCAGTATTTT
CASSFRGGVATDTQYF
>.|TRBJ1-2|.|TRBV6-5
TGTGCCAGCAGGGGAGACTTCAACTATGGCTACACCTTC
CASRGDFNYGYTF
>.|TRBJ2-1|.|TRBV7-2
TGTGCCAGCAGCTTAGCTAGCAATTCGGCCTACAATGAGCAGTTCTTC
CASSLASNSAYNEQFF
>TRBD1|TRBJ1-5|few|TRBV2
TGTGCCAGCAGTGGACAGGGAGATCAGCCCCAGCATTTT
CASSGQGDQPQHF
>TRBD1|TRBJ1-5|.|TRBV4-1
TGCGCCAGCAGCCAAGGGACGCTGAGACAGGGGATCAATCAGCCCCAGCATTTT
CASSQGTLRQGINQPQHF
>.|TRBJ1-1|.|TRBV6-6
TGTGCCAGCAGTTACGTCTCCGGACCCTCGGTCTTT
CASSYVSGPSVF
>TRBD2|TRBJ2-7|.|TRBV2
TGTGCCAGCAGACTGACTAGCGGGTCGAACGAGCAGTACTTC
CASRLTSGSNEQYF
>.|TRBJ2-1|.|TRBV9
TGTGCCAGCAGCGTTTCCACCAATGAGCAGTTCTTC
CASSVSTNEQFF
>.|TRBJ2-5|few|TRBV11-2
TGTGCCAGCGCCCGGAGGGAGACCCAGTACTTC
CASARRETQYF
>TRBD2|TRBJ2-1|.|TRBV6-5
TGTGCCAGCAGTGACTATGCGGGAGATGAGCAGTTCTTC
CASSDYAGDEQFF
>.|TRBJ2-1|.|TRBV5-1
TGCGCCAGCAGCTTGGACTATCCTAATGAGCAGTTCTTC
CASSLDYPNEQFF
>.|TRBJ2-1|few|TRBV27
TGTGCCAGCAGTTCGAGCTGGGGAATATATGAGCAGTTCTTC
CASSSSWGIYEQFF
>TRBD2|TRBJ2-1|few|TRBV9
TGTGCCAGCAGCGTAGCGGGAGGAGGTTACAATGAGCAGTTCTTC
CASSVAGGGYNEQFF
>.|TRBJ2-2|.|TRBV14
TGTGCCAGCAGCCATATGGCCAGGGAGTCCGCCGGGGAGCTGTTTTTT
CASSHMARESAGELFF
>TRBD1|TRBJ1-2|few|TRBV7-9
TGTGCCAGCAGCTTGACAGGGAGGACCTACTATGGCTACACCTTC
CASSLTGRTYYGYTF
>TRBD2|TRBJ2-7|.|TRBV7-9
TGTGCCAGCAGCGGAGGGACTAGGGCCTACGAGCAGTACTTC
CASSGGTRAYEQYF
>.|TRBJ2-3|.|TRBV5-1
TGCGCCAGCAGCTTCGGGGGGACAGTCCCGGTGTCAGATACGCAGTATTTT
CASSFGGTVPVSDTQYF
>.|TRBJ2-7|few|TRBV7-9
TGTGCCAGCAGCTTAGCCTCCGGATCTGGGAAGCAGTACTTC
CASSLASGSGKQYF
>.|TRBJ2-5|.|TRBV7-9
TGTGCCAGCAGCTTTCAGGGCACGAAGACCCAGTACTTC
CASSFQGTKTQYF
>TRBD2|TRBJ2-7|few|TRBV6-8
TGTGCCAGCAGTAACAATAGCGGGAGAGAATCAGGACGCTACGAGCAGTACTTC
CASSNNSGRESGRYEQYF
>TRBD2|TRBJ2-1|once|TRBV5-4
TGTGCCAGCAGGTTGATCTCGGGACTAGCGGGAAATGAGCAGTTCTTC
CASRLISGLAGNEQFF
>.|TRBJ1-2|few|TRBV4-3
TGCGCCAGCAGCCAAGATCTGGCAGCTAACTATGGCTACACCTTC
CASSQDLAANYGYTF
>.|TRBJ2-1|.|TRBV7-9
TGTGCCAGCAGCTTAGGGGGGACTTTCTACAATGAGCAGTTCTTC
CASSLGGTFYNEQFF
>.|TRBJ1-1|few|TRBV7-3
TGTGCCAGCAGCTTAACTTTTGTCTCTGAAGCTTTCTTT
CASSLTFVSEAFF
>.|TRBJ2-2|few|TRBV5-1
TGCGCCAGCAGCTTGTTCGGGGGGCCCACCGGGGAGCTGTTTTTT
CASSLFGGPTGELFF
>TRBD1|TRBJ2-5|.|TRBV10-3
TGTGCCATCAGTGGACAGCCAGGGGGAAAGGCCCAGTACTTC
CAISGQPGGKAQYF
>TRBD1|TRBJ2-1|.|TRBV5-1
TGCGCCAGCAGCGAAGGACAGGTCTCTAACCATGAGCAGTTCTTC
CASSEGQVSNHEQFF
>TRBD2|TRBJ2-3|few|TRBV9
TGTGCCAGCAACCCCTCGTCAAGACTAGCGGGTAGCACAGATACGCAGTATTTT
CASNPSSRLAGSTDTQYF
>.|TRBJ1-5|.|TRBV2
TGTGCCAGCAGCCCTGCGGGGGGGTTGGGTGTCCATCAGCCCCAGCATTTT
CASSPAGGLGVHQPQHF
>TRBD2|TRBJ2-7|.|TRBV7-9
TGTGCCAGCAGCGTGAGTAGCGGGAGCAGGAACGAGCAGTACTTC
CASSVSSGSRNEQYF
>.|TRBJ2-3|few|TRBV4-3
TGCGCCAGCAGCCAAGACCACAGGGCTTTACTGTGGGATACGCAGTATTTT
CASSQDHRALLWDTQYF
>.|TRBJ1-5|few|TRBV7-9
TGTGCCAGCAGCTTAGGGGCAGACAATCAGCCCCAGCATTTT
CASSLGADNQPQHF
>.|TRBJ1-2|.|TRBV6-6
TGTGCCAGCAGCCCCGGACACGGGGGGGATGGCTACACCTTC
CASSPGHGGDGYTF
>.|TRBJ2-3|few|TRBV7-3
TGTGCCAGCAGCTTAATTGGGCTTGGCAGCACTAGCACAGATACGCAGTATTTT
CASSLIGLGSTSTDTQYF
>TRBD2|TRBJ2-1|.|TRBV7-2
TGTGCCAGCAGCTATAGCGGGAGCTCCTACAATGAGCAGTTCTTC
CASSYSGSSYNEQFF
>.|TRBJ2-1|.|TRBV19
TGTGCCAGTAGTTCCTCATGGGGGTTATACAATGAGCAGTTCTTC
CASSSSWGLYNEQFF
>TRBD2|TRBJ2-1|few|TRBV7-3
TGTGCCAGCAGCTTGGGACTAGCGGGAGGCAATGAGCAGTTCTTC
CASSLGLAGGNEQFF
>.|TRBJ1-1|.|TRBV11-2
TGTGCCAGCAGCTTAGTCAGGGGAGCTGAAGCTTTCTTT
CASSLVRGAEAFF
>TRBD1|TRBJ1-5|few|TRBV5-5
TGTGCCAGCAGCGTAGGACAGGGGGCGGGTCAGCCCCAGCATTTT
CASSVGQGAGQPQHF
>TRBD1|TRBJ2-5|few|TRBV4-1
TGCGCCAGCAGCCAGGTCCTTGACAGGGCGGTGGAGACCCAGTACTTC
CASSQVLDRAVETQYF
>TRBD1|TRBJ1-4|.|TRBV11-2
TGTGCCAGCAGCCGGGACAGGGGAGGGTCTAAACTGTTTTTT
CASSRDRGGSKLFF
>.|TRBJ2-7|few|TRBV4-2
TGTGCCAGCAGCCAAGCAGCTATAAACTACGAGCAGTACTTC
CASSQAAINYEQYF
>.|TRBJ1-2|.|TRBV7-2
TGTGCCAGCAGCTTAAGTGCAGTCTCTGGCTACACCTTC
CASSLSAVSGYTF
>.|TRBJ2-7|.|TRBV6-6
TGTGCCAGCAGTACCTCGTTCGGGAGAACTTCAGAAGAGCAGTACTTC
CASSTSFGRTSEEQYF